This TCR beta chain is drawn from a study of shared clonotypes between healthy human individuals. 150 to 250 ng DNA, 25,000 to 35,000 T cell genomes, went into each sorted-subset replicate PCR. Original processing methods: ImmunoSEQ sequences covered only the junction and lacked quality scores; filtering therefore differed. Only in-frame clones appear in the TCRdb table, and some are missing; sequencing was by immunoSEQ multiplex PCR. The V and J calls and clone size come from that table; D and trimming were worked out from the DNA. The sample includes roughly 2.5 million clones, around 90% of them seen just once. Points on this clone: Its antigen is as yet unknown.

The CDR3 is 14 residues long. V lost 10 bases, J lost 5 bases, and 9 bases stayed unmatched. CDR1 is ENHRY and CDR2 is SYGVKD in the germline V gene. Findings of the study overall: Naive subsets generally exceeded memory subsets in estimated richness.

This chain links TRBV10-3 with TRBJ2-1; TRBD2 agrees at 9 bases. This clonotype originated in a man between 18 and 35 years old in good health. The sequenced sample consisted of naive CD4+ T cells sorted from blood. As to subset: CD45RA+ positively selected. Here the CDR3 DNA reads TGTGCCAGTACCGGGACTAGCATTAACAATGAGCAGTTCTTC. Translation: CASTGTSINNEQFF.